This T cell receptor (beta chain) was captured in a study of vaccination effects on CD4 cells after COVID-19. Study-level information: Relative to the second dose, post-vaccine samples were obtained a median of 72 days later. In culture with 10 IU/ml IL-2 and around 10 ug/ml peptides, PBMC were grown at a few million per well.

In the case of this clone: The antigen remains undetermined.

The method was immunoSEQ multiplex PCR; TCRdb's version includes in-frame clones alone and lacks a portion of them. Counted here are around 50,000 clones, around 80% occurring once; the ten biggest clones make up 5% to 5.5%. The culture ran for 10 days before CD4+ T cells were isolated. SARS-CoV-2 infection was confirmed by PCR in the person between March and December 2020. Each person got two doses of an mRNA SARS-CoV-2 vaccine, BNT162b2 or mRNA-1273. The authors exchanged half the medium for IL-2 medium on days 3 and 7. CDR3 length: 15 residues. Germline V gene data show CDR1 as SGHRS and CDR2 as YFSETQ. V lost 1 base and J lost 6, with 13 bases in between.

The origin of this receptor is a human donor who had a prior SARS-CoV-2 infection. This material consisted of CD4+ T cells from PBMCs cultured without peptide, taken after COVID-19 vaccination. V and J are TRBV5-1 and TRBJ1-4; D is ambiguous. The CDR3 is CASSLFSGSHEKLFF. The CDR3, as DNA: TGCGCCAGCAGCTTGTTTTCGGGGTCTCATGAAAAACTGTTTTTT.